The clone carrying this T cell receptor (beta chain) appeared a single time. As yet, its antigen is unknown. The data originate from a study of identifying expanded T cells in peripheral blood. Notes on the study in general: Over two and four weeks, about 15 and 19 clones changed, versus around 1.3 between replicates. Across healthy donors, higher total template counts meant significantly greater roughly two-week count variance.

Trimming left V 6 bases short and J 4 bases short, with 9 bases between. Germline lookup yields CDR1 SNHLY and CDR2 FYNNEI. The CDR3 totals 12 residues. Collection occurred without any documented infections or immune events in donors. Here immunoSEQ multiplex PCR was the method, and the copy in TCRdb shows in-frame clones only, minus some. Of nearly 60,000 clones in the sample, more than 70% were seen once. This receptor was taken from a person aged 18 to 75 in good health. Sequenced sample: blood. The chain is built from TRBV2 and TRBJ2-5, with D perhaps matching TRBD2 (5 bases). The CDR3 loop reads CASRLAGETQYF. CDR3 bases: TGTGCCAGCAGGCTGGCGGGAGAGACCCAGTACTTC.